Presented here are 3 T cell receptor beta chains from one specimen sequenced in a study of CD8 T cells in ankylosing spondylitis (dated by TCRdb to the late 2010s). Paper-wide results and their limitations: Blood from ankylosing spondylitis patients appeared to be characterized by a TCR beta motif composed of about 8 highly homologous amino acid variants.

Their target antigens are unknown. Library preparation employed 5' RACE. The sample was run on an Illumina HiSeq 2500. TCRdb ran its own pipeline on the public reads, namely fastp trimming at Q25 and MiXCR clone calling, and kept in-frame beta chains. Identical CDR3 proteins give one entry, which carries the most common genes and DNA. For this sample there are 130,000 or so distinct CDR3 sequences; 15% to 20% appear just once. The top ten constitute around a third of the sample. Specimen: blood, either unsorted or a sorted T cell fraction (not recorded which). These receptors were taken from a male donor with ankylosing spondylitis.

This clonotype has just a few counts. The chain links TRBV20-1 to TRBJ2-3; D is unresolved. The CDR3 spans 12 residues. The V gene lost 5 bases and the J gene lost 7 bases, with 13 bases spanning the gap. Germline V gene data show CDR1 as DFQATT and CDR2 as SNEGSKA (reference sequence). DNA for the CDR3: TGCAGTGCTTCTAGGGCCAGCCATACGCAGTATTTT. Translated, it gives CSASRASHTQYF.

This chain joins TRBV27 and TRBJ2-3, with 14 bases aligning to TRBD2. CDR1 and CDR2 (germline): MNHEY, SMNVEV (reference sequence). The V and J ends lost 5 bases and 4 bases, in that order; junction bases with no gene match: 8. CDR3 size: 17 residues. In DNA, the CDR3 is TGTGCCAGCAGTCCCGGGACTAGCGGGAGTCTCCCAGATACGCAGTATTTT. Amino acid sequence: CASSPGTSGSLPDTQYF.

The genes are TRBV12-3 or TRBV12-4 and TRBJ2-7; D is ambiguous. The CDR3 consists of 13 residues. V lost 1 base to trimming and J lost 6 bases, with 10 bases between them. The DNA for the CDR3 is TGTGCCAGCAGTTTAGGGGCCACCACCGAGCAGTACTTC. Amino acid sequence: CASSLGATTEQYF.